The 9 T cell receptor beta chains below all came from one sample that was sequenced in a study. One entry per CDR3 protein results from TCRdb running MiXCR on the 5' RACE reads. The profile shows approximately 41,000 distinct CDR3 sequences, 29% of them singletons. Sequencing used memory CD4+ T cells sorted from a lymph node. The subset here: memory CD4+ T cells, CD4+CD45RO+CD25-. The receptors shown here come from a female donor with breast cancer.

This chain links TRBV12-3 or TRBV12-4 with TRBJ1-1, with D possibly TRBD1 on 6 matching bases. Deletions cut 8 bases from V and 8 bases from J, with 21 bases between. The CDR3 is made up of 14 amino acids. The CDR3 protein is CASGPGTPRSEAFF. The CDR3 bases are TGTGCCAGCGGCCCCGGGACACCCAGGAGCGAAGCTTTCTTT.

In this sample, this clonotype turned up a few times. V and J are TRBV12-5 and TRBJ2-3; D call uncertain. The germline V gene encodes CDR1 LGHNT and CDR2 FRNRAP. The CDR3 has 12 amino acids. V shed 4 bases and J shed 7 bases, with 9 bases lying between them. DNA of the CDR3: TGTGCTAGTGGTTCAGACTCGAATACGCAGTATTTT. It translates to CASGSDSNTQYF.

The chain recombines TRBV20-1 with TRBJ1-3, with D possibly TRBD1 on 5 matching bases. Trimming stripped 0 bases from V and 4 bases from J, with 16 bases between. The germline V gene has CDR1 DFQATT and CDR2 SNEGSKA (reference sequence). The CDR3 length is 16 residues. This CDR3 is CSARDRGDSSGNTIYF. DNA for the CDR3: TGCAGTGCTAGAGATCGGGGGGATTCGAGCGGAAACACCATATATTTT.

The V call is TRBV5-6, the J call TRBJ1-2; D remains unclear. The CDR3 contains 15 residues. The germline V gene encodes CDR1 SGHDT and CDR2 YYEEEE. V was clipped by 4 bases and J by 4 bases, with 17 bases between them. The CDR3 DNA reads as TGTGCCAGCAGCCCAACCGCGTTTGACGGCTATGGCTACACCTTC. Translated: CASSPTAFDGYGYTF.

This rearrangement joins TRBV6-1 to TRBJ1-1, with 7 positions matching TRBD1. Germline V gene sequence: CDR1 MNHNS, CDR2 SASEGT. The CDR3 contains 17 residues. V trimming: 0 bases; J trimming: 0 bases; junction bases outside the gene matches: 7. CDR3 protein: CASSEAASGTVNTEAFF. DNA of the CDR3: TGTGCCAGCAGTGAAGCTGCTTCCGGGACAGTGAACACTGAAGCTTTCTTT.

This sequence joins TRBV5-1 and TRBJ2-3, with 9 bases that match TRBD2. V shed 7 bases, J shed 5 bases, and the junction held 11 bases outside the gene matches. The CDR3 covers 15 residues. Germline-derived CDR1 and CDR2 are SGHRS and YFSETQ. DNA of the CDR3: TGCGCCAGCGGCACTCAGCGGGGGGTGGGAGATACGCAGTATTTT. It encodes CASGTQRGVGDTQYF. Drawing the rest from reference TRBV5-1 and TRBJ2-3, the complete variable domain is KAGVTQTPRYLIKTRGQQVTLSCSPISGHRSVSWYQQTPGQGLQFLFEYFSETQRNKGNFPGRFSGRQFSNSRSEMNVSTLELGDSALYLCASGTQRGVGDTQYFGPGTRLTVL.

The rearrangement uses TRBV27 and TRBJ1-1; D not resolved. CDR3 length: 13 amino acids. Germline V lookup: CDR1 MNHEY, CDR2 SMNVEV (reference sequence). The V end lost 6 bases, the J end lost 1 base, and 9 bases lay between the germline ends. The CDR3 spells CASSISANTEAFF. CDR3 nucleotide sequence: TGTGCCAGCAGCATCAGTGCGAACACTGAAGCTTTCTTT.

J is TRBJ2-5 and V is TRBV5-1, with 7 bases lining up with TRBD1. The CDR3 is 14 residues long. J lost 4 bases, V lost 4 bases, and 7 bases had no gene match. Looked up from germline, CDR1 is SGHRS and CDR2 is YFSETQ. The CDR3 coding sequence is TGCGCCAGCAGCGACTTCTCAGGGGGAGAGACCCAGTACTTC. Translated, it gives CASSDFSGGETQYF.

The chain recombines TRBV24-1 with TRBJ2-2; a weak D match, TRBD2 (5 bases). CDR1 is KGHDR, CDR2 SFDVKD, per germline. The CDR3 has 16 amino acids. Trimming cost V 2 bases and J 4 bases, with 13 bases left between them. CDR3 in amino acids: CATSDWREGSTGELFF. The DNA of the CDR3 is TGTGCCACCAGTGATTGGCGAGAGGGTAGCACCGGGGAGCTGTTTTTT.